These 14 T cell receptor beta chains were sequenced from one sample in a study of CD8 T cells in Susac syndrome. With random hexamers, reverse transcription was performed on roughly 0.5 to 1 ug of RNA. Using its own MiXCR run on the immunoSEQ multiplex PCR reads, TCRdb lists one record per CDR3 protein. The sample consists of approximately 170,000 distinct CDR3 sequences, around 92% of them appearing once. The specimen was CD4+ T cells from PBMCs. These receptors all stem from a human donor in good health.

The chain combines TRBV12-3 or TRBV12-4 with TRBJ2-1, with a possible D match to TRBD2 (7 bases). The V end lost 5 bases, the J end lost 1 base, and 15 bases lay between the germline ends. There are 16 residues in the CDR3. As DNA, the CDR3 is TGTGCCAGCAGTCTCGGAGGGGGGGGATCCTACAATGAGCAGTTCTTC. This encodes CASSLGGGGSYNEQFF.

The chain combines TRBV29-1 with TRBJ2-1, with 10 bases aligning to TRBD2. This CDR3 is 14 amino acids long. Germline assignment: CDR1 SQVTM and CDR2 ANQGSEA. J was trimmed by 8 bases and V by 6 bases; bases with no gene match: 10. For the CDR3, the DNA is TGCAGCGTCCTACGTCTAGCGGGGGCTGATGAGCAGTTCTTC. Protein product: CSVLRLAGADEQFF.

The CDR3 DNA sequence: TGTGCCAGCAGTGGACAGGGCTCGAACACCGGGGAGCTGTTTTTT. This translates into CASSGQGSNTGELFF. The gene calls are TRBV2 and TRBJ2-2; the match to TRBD1 covers 7 bases. J lost 0 bases, V lost 4 bases, and 2 bases had no gene match. The CDR3 totals 15 residues. Per the germline V gene, CDR1 is SNHLY and CDR2 is FYNNEI.

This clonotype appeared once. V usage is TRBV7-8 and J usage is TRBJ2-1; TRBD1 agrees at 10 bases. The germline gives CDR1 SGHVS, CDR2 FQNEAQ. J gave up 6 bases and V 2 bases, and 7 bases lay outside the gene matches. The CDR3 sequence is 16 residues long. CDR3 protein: CASSLRGTGAGNEQFF. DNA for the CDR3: TGTGCCAGCAGCTTAAGGGGGACAGGGGCGGGCAATGAGCAGTTCTTC.

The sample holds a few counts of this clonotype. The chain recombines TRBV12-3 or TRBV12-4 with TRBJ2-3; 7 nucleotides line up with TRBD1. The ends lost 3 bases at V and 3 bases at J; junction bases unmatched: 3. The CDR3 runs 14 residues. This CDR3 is CASSLRGQTDTQYF. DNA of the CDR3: TGTGCCAGCAGTTTGAGGGGGCAAACAGATACGCAGTATTTT.

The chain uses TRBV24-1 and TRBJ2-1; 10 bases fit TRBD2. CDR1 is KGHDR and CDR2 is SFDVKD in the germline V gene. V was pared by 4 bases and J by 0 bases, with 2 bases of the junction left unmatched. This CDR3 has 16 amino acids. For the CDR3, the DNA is TGTGCCACCAGTGACCCTAGCGGGAGCTCCTACAATGAGCAGTTCTTC. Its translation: CATSDPSGSSYNEQFF.

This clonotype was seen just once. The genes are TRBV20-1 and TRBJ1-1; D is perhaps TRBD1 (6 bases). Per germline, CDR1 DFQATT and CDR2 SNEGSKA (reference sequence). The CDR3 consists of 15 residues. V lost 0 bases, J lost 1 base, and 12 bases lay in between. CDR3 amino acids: CSAREGNRENTEAFF. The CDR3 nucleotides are TGCAGTGCTAGAGAGGGAAACAGGGAGAACACTGAAGCTTTCTTT.

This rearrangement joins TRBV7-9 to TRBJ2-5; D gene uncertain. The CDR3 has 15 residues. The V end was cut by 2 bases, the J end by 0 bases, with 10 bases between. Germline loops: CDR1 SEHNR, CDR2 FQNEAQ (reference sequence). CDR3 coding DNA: TGTGCCAGCAGCTTAACTGGGCAGAACCAAGAGACCCAGTACTTC. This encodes CASSLTGQNQETQYF.

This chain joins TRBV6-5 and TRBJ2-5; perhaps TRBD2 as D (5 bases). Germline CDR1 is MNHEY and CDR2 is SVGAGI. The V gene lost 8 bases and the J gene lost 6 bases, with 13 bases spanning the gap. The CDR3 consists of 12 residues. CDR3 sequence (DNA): TGTGCCAGCGGGAGTTCAGTAAAGACCCAGTACTTC. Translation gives CASGSSVKTQYF.

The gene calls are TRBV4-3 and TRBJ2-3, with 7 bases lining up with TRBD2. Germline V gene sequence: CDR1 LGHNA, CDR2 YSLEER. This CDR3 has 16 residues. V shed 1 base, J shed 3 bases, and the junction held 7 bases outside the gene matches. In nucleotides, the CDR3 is TGCGCCAGCAGCCAAGTTGGCTCGGGGGGAACAGATACGCAGTATTTT. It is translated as CASSQVGSGGTDTQYF.

The CDR3 reads CASSVGQGVSYNEQFF. Here the CDR3 DNA reads TGTGCCAGCAGCGTAGGCCAGGGGGTCTCCTACAATGAGCAGTTCTTC. V and J are TRBV9 and TRBJ2-1; TRBD1 aligns across 7 bases. V lost 0 bases, J lost 0 bases, and 3 bases stayed unmatched. The CDR3 consists of 16 residues. Germline V gene lookup returns CDR1 SGDLS and CDR2 YYNGEE.

The CDR3 is CASSLERSSYEQYF. The CDR3 coding sequence is TGTGCCAGCAGCTTAGAGCGTAGTTCCTACGAGCAGTACTTC. The chain couples TRBV7-9 to TRBJ2-7; unclear D gene. The CDR3 extends over 14 amino acids. Germline assignment: CDR1 SEHNR and CDR2 FQNEAQ (reference sequence). Between the trimmed V and J ends, which lost 1 base and 1 base, there was a span of 8 bases. The variable domain in full, completed from reference TRBV7-9 and TRBJ2-7, reads DTGVSQNPRHKITKRGQNVTFRCDPISEHNRLYWYRQTLGQGPEFLTYFQNEAQLEKSRLLSDRFSAERPKGSFSTLEIQRTEQGDSAMYLCASSLERSSYEQYFGPGTRLTVT.

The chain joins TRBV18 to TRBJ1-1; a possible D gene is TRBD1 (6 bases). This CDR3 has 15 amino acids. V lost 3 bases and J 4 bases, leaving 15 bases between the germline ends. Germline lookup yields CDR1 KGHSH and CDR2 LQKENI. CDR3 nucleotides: TGTGCCAGCTCACCCGACAGGTCAAGAGGCACTGAAGCTTTCTTT. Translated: CASSPDRSRGTEAFF.

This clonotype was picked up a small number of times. The CDR3 loop reads CASSGSRNTEAFF. The CDR3 nucleotides are TGCGCCAGCAGCGGTAGTAGGAACACTGAAGCTTTCTTT. The chain uses TRBV5-1 and TRBJ1-1; D gene unclear. V dropped 4 bases and J dropped 1 base, with 8 bases sitting between them. The germline V gene has CDR1 SGHRS and CDR2 YFSETQ. This CDR3 spans 13 amino acids.